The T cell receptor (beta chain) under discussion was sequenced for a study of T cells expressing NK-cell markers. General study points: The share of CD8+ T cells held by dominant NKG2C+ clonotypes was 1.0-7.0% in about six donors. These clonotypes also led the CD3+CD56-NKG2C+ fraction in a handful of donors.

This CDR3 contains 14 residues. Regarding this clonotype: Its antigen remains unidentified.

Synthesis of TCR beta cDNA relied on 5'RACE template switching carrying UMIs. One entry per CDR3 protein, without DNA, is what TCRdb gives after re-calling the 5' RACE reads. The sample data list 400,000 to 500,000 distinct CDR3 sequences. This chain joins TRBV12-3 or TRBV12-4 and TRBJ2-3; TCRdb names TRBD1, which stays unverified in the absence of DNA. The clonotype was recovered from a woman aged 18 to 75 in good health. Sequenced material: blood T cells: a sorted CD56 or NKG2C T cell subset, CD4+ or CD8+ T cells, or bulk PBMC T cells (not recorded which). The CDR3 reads CASRPTEPTDTQYF.